This TCR beta chain comes out of a study of cytomegalovirus exposure and HLA in healthy donors (dated by TCRdb to about 2017). Regarding the complete study: An earlier analysis of more than 550 of the donors reported 276 Gb of sequence data and around 100 million unique TCR beta sequences obtained from some 200 million T cells. The number of typed donors differed by locus: roughly 620-640 for A, B, C, DRB1 and DQB1; 522 for DQA1; fewer than 610 for DPA1; and about 470 for DPB1. A later genetic analysis took genome-wide SNP genotypes for 398 of the 666 donors and used that subset as a discovery cohort. Along with the approximately 670-subject first cohort, a separate validation cohort of over a hundred different subjects was used. The T cell repertoires of 550 to 850 subjects were profiled by immunosequencing and related to cytomegalovirus serostatus. About five DR-DQ haplotypes were handled as single units for association and clustering, since linkage in the cohort was strong. On average, about 200,000 unique TCR beta nucleotide sequences were sequenced per donor among 398 genotyped donors of the cohort, with roughly 19% of those sequences being non-productive. An earlier analysis of 587 of the donors used high-throughput TCR beta sequencing to judge whether each TCR beta V gene segment behaved as functional or pseudogenic. Rather than using new phenotypic data, the later analysis identified candidate immune exposures from TCR beta sequences and from how often those sequences occurred across donors. To predict cytomegalovirus infection status, the study combined high-throughput TCR immunosequencing, statistical association of individual TCRs with disease status, and machine learning. About 300 gigabases of sequencing data and around 90 million unique TCR sequences made up an early release that covered some 640 HLA-typed donors. A later analysis re-analyzed previously published TCR beta repertoires from 650 to 800 donors and added high-resolution HLA genotyping to study TCR occurrence patterns. The aim of the study was to test whether cataloging public T cell receptors could identify signatures of past pathogen exposure. HLA typing included class I and class II loci at four-digit resolution. All discovery cohort repertoires had been generated on a single sequencing platform. Donor age, sex, ethnicity and CMV serostatus were compiled alongside the repertoire data. Of the 398 genotyped donors, approximately 83% fell in the genetic ancestry cluster associated with self-reported Caucasian donors. The paper as a whole reports these results and caveats: Several of the top co-occurrence clusters appeared to be linked to parvovirus B19, influenza, CMV and Epstein-Barr virus, according to a later analysis. The classifier was reported to diagnose cytomegalovirus status with high specificity and sensitivity in both the original cohort and the validation cohort. Strong co-occurrence of HLA alleles, especially DR and DQ, made assigning TCR associations to individual alleles difficult. The study listed 164 TCR beta chains as associated with cytomegalovirus. According to a later genetic analysis, donors in an Asian-associated ancestry cluster had fewer N-insertions in productive TCRs than the approximately 670-donor mean. Because some donors lacked HLA typing at each locus, the association tests relied only on the typed subset. A later analysis found that HLA-associated TCR beta chains were more clonally expanded and had lower generation probabilities than equally common non-associated chains. While some public TCRs were present in many individuals, most TCR sequences turned up only very rarely across donors. In vitro tests confirmed that a few of the cytomegalovirus-associated TCR beta chains recognize cytomegalovirus antigens. Broadly in line with IMGT annotations, most TCR beta V segments showed up in productive rearrangements about 87% or about 30% of the time in an earlier analysis of around 600 of the donors. Only TCR beta chains were sequenced in this cohort, and the absence of alpha or paired-chain data limited detectable features. According to a later analysis, most CMV-associated TCR beta chains appeared to be HLA-restricted, and the HLA associations seemed to be driven largely by CMV exposure. Because counts were too low, more than 15 rarely observed V segments, including chromosome 9 orphons, were excluded from the earlier analysis of 587 of the donors. A later analysis associated about 17,000 TCR beta sequences with specific HLA alleles at a false discovery rate of 0.05. Immune exposure information for the cohort was limited to CMV serostatus. Linkage disequilibrium might explain the correlated functional status among segregating V segments, but an unknown experimental factor could not be ruled out. Presence/absence analyses assumed roughly uniform sequencing depth across donors, an assumption that may not hold. The authors suggested that the approach could potentially be extended to other disease states and immunological phenotypes. A further reported finding was that TCR beta sequences accurately predicted the HLA-A and HLA-B alleles for most subjects in the first cohort. V-gene and J-gene trimming of TCR beta chains was associated with a missense DCLRE1C variant in a later genetic analysis, and the association was replicated in an independent cohort. According to a later analysis, TCR association rates differed among HLA loci, with DRB1 alleles showing the most associated TCRs and HLA-C alleles showing the fewest. The sequencing pipeline was judged likely to have produced a cluster of highly shared sequence variants as a technical artifact.

The library came from the immunoSEQ multiplex PCR assay. The multiplex PCR relied on a mix of 60 forward primers for TCR Vbeta segments and 13 reverse primers for TCR Jbeta segments. Amplification of the CDR3 region of rearranged TCR beta genes was performed with a multiplex PCR assay on genomic DNA. The Illumina HiSeq System was used to sequence the amplified TCR beta libraries as 87-base-pair reads. Regarding the original processing steps: A later analysis counted around 72 million unique TCR beta chains across the 550 to 700 repertoires, and roughly 9.9 million of these chains were shared by at least two donors. A nearest-neighbor algorithm error-corrected the raw reads and collapsed the reads into unique sequences, merging closely related sequences to remove PCR and sequencing errors. To assign V, D and J gene segments, CDR3 sequences were aligned to IMGT reference sequences. Each retained sequence needed at least a six-nucleotide match to both a V gene segment and a J gene segment. Rearrangements were called productive when the CDR3 lacked stop codons and stayed in frame with V and J; all others were non-productive. CDR3 was defined according to IMGT convention as the region running from the second conserved V-encoded cysteine to the conserved J-encoded phenylalanine. The earlier analysis of about 570 of the donors excluded any sequence lacking an unambiguous match to a single V gene segment. In an earlier analysis of several hundred of the donors, V segments were called functional above 56.7% productive rearrangements and were called segregating when the between-donor standard deviation exceeded 5%. A statistical classification framework was built for diagnosing cytomegalovirus status from the catalog of TCR beta chain sequences. In a later analysis, TCR nucleotide sequences were compared against IMGT/GENE-DB human TR gene sequences so that V and J genes could be assigned. The TCRdist pipeline was used in a later analysis to assign CDR3 sequences and most-parsimonious VDJ recombination scenarios. In a later analysis, each TCR beta chain was defined by its CDR3 amino acid sequence together with its V-gene family, and reads lacking a unique V-gene family were excluded. To address suspected cross-contamination and a sequencing artifact, a later analysis removed around 600 highly shared, low-generation-probability nucleotide sequences. For each public chain, a later analysis derived a clonal expansion index from normalized ranks of inferred template counts within each repertoire. In a later analysis, generation probabilities were computed using a VDJ recombination model fitted to out-of-frame rearrangements, and the results were checked against IGoR. A later analysis scored TCR-TCR, TCR-HLA and TCR-CMV co-occurrence with hypergeometric tests, applying a repertoire-size bias correction to TCR pairs. A later analysis estimated false discovery rates by permuting HLA or CMV assignments 20 times. In a later analysis, co-occurring TCRs were grouped using DBSCAN, and TCRdist sequence similarity was added for clustering within HLA-allele-positive subsets. For co-occurrence clustering, repertoires with fewer than 30,000 or more than 120,000 public chains were excluded, along with five repertoires with anomalous nucleotide sharing. The immuneACCESS repertoire file appears here via TCRdb, limited to in-frame rearrangements. These files lack a portion of the clones; in checked studies, under half of the deficit traces to unresolved V genes, and the cause of the others is not known. V, J and clone size were drawn from that table, and D and trimming were deduced from the DNA. The sample table lists over 200,000 clones, 75% to 90% of them with a count of one. In total, the top ten clones hold roughly 1% of the sample.

The cohort was made up of hundreds of healthy bone marrow donors. At the time of sampling, every cohort member was nominally healthy, though immune exposures that went unrecorded were likely present. The donor was CMV seronegative and was included in the group of under 450 seronegative cohort members. Each donor provided a peripheral blood sample, and peripheral blood mononuclear cells were used for TCR beta sequencing. The Qiagen DNeasy Blood Extraction Kit was used to extract genomic DNA from the blood cell samples. For this clone: Its antigen is still unknown. It has no much larger one-base neighbor in the sample; base qualities were not kept.

Sequencing was carried out using PBMCs. The receptor was isolated from a woman under 30 in good health and CMV-seronegative.

The nucleotide sequence reads TGTGCCAGCAGCTTTATTCGGGGACACAGGTCCTACGAGCAGTACTTC. This sequence encodes CASSFIRGHRSYEQYF. This chain joins TRBV5-8 to TRBJ2-5; TRBD1 is a possible D gene, resting on 6 matching bases. Matching the DNA end better, TRBJ2-7 makes the J call doubtful. Spanning cysteine to phenylalanine, the CDR3 consists of 16 amino acids. Only the CDR3 portion is preserved as DNA: 48 bases, with reading frame beginning at the first base. As encoded in the germline V gene, CDR1 is SGHTS while CDR2 is YDEGEE.